Listed here is a single T cell receptor beta chain. This clonotype came up many times. Its binding antigen is unknown. Per-base qualities were not stored, and no clone one base away is much larger. The source of the sample is a study of human T cells and chemical hapten exposure (dated by TCRdb to about 2021). Concerning the study at large: For sensitization, 2% DPC in acetone was applied to an approximately 2 cm by approximately 2 cm area of upper inner arm skin. Patients additionally received weekly therapeutic DPC doses to the scalp throughout the roughly 24-week study period. Patch tests used Finn chambers with 0.01% DPC on the upper back, scored after 6 days by International Contact Dermatitis Research Group standards. Alopecia areata with under or over 50% scalp involvement, alopecia totalis and alopecia universalis were represented in the patient cohort, which was mostly female. The libraries were sequenced as a pool, and the TCR yield per sample differed mostly because of small variations in library volumes within the pool. The study tracked peripheral blood TCR repertoire changes in vivo during primary and secondary sensitization to the hapten diphenylcyclopropenone (DPC) in alopecia patients. Blood samples were taken from patients before sensitization (week 0) and then at 2, 6 and about 24 weeks after DPC sensitization. Blood for TCR sequencing was provided by twenty-nine alopecia patients at one to four time points (pre-sensitization, 2, 6 and 24 weeks). Findings and caveats that apply to the study as a whole: Because all patients had alopecia, a presumed autoimmune disease, the immune response of the patients might differ from that of healthy individuals. DPC sensitization did not change the number of TCRs with a frequency above 1 in 1000, and there was no evidence of changes in global repertoire structure. Repeated subsampling changed both the strength of the expansion versus patch-test correlation and the threshold at which the correlation became significant. Expanded TCRs formed significantly more large CDR3 similarity clusters than pre-sensitization or healthy control sets, consistent with antigen-driven responses. Patch test score correlated positively with the number of PT1 expanded TCRs, reaching significance at thresholds 8, 16 and 32 but not at 4.

The protocol used for the library was RACE. The run used a NextSeq 500. During library preparation, unique molecular identifiers were attached to individual cDNA molecules so that TCRs could be counted in a quantitative, reproducible way. From each blood RNA sample, both TCR alpha and TCR beta chains were sequenced. The original pipeline was this. Samples had a median of 95,638 TCRs, with a range from roughly 20,000 to 700,000. V, J and CDR3 annotation of the TCR reads was carried out using the Decombinator software suite. For PS versus PT1 abundance plots, all samples were subsampled to the same number of TCRs (28,000). Expanded TCRs were defined as absent before sensitization and observed at least eight times at the 2-week time point. TCRdb cleaned the public reads at Q25 with fastp, built clones with MiXCR and kept in-frame beta chains. Every CDR3 protein is listed once, alongside the most common genes and DNA of its rows. TCRdb, not the original authors, processed these V and J calls. Counted in this sample were around 300,000 distinct CDR3 sequences; about 7% of them appeared once. The ten most abundant clones make up 7% to 10% of the sample.

Taken from cysteine to phenylalanine, the CDR3 has 15 residues. CDR3 DNA only is kept here, 45 bases in frame from base 1. CDR1 and CDR2 were assigned from the germline V gene as MGHRA and YSYEKL. V and J lose 1 base and 7 bases, and a span of 13 bases separates them. The time point label, as the study defines it: patch test 1, 2 weeks after DPC sensitization. The meaning of the sample's treatment or condition label: therapeutic diphenylcyclopropenone sensitization with weekly scalp DPC. At each patch-test visit, blood was drawn before the patch test was applied. To be eligible, patients had to be aged 18 to 70, diagnosed with alopecia and judged suitable for DPC therapy, while pregnant patients were excluded. Total RNA was extracted from unfractionated whole blood that had been collected in Tempus Blood RNA tubes.

This TCR came from a woman under 30 with alopecia areata. Some clones in this sample may be carry-over from other donors' samples. The sequencing here drew on whole blood, taken in connection with sensitization to the hapten diphenylcyclopropenone (DPC). The sequence joins TRBV4-1 to TRBJ1-4; a tentative D match to TRBD1 spans 6 bases. At the DNA level, the sequence is TGCGCCAGCAGCCAAGTGGGGGCAGAAGGTGAAAAACTGTTTTTT. It specifies CASSQVGAEGEKLFF.